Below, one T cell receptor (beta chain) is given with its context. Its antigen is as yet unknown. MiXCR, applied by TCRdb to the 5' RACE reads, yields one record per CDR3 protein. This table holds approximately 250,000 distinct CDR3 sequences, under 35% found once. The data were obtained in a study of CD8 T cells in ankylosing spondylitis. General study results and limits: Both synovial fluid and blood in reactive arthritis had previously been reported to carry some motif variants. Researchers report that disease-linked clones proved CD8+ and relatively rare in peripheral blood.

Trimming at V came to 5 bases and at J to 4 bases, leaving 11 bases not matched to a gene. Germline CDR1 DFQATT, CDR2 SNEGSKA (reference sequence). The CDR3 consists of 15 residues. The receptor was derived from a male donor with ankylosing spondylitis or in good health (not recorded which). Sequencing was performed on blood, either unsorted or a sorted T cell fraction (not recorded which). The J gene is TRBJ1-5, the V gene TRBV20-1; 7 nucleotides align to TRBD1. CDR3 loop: CSASSRDRPNQPQHF. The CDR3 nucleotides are TGCAGTGCTTCCAGCCGGGACAGACCAAATCAGCCCCAGCATTTT.